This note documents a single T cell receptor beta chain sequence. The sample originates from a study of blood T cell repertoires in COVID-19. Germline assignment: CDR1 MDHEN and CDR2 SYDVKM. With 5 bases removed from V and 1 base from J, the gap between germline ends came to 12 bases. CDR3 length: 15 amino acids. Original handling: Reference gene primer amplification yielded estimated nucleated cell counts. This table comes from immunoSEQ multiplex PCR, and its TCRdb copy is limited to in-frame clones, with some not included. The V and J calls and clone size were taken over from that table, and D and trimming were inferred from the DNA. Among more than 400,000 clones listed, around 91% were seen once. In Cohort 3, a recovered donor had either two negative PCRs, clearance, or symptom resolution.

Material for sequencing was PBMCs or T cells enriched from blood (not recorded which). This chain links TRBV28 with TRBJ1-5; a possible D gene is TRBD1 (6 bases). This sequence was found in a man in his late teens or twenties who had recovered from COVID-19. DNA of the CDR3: TGTGCCAGCAGTCCGCAGGGGATCAGCAATCAGCCCCAGCATTTT. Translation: CASSPQGISNQPQHF.